This TCR beta chain was captured in a study of blood T cells in healthy people across ages. There were healthy Caucasian individuals from Russia, aged about 6 to 100, serving as donors. Combining a sample-barcoded 5' primer with a J-beta primer mix, a second PCR ran for 7 to 11 cycles. TCRdb redid the calling of the 5' RACE reads with MiXCR, one entry per CDR3 protein. The sample lists 700,000 to 850,000 distinct CDR3 sequences; approximately 35% were seen once. The CDR3 loop spans 13 amino acids. V gave up 4 bases and J gave up 4 bases, with 12 bases separating them. The germline V gene has CDR1 DFQATT and CDR2 SNEGSKA (reference sequence).

The clonotype was recovered from a young man in good health. The chain joins TRBV20-1 to TRBJ2-3; D is undetermined. Sequenced input: blood. The CDR3 protein is CSAKASHADTQYF. The CDR3 DNA reads as TGCAGTGCTAAAGCCTCGCATGCAGATACGCAGTATTTT.